This note documents a single TCR beta chain sequence. Its specificity is not known. The data stem from a study of OX40 agonist ivuxolimab in advanced cancers. Study-level points and caveats: Nonresponders, in some cases, also had low normalized T-cell clonal expansion.

Germline V gene sequence: CDR1 SNHLY, CDR2 FYNNEI. Losses at the gene ends were 8 bases for V and 4 bases for J; bases not matched to a gene: 5. The CDR3 runs 14 residues. Sequencing was performed with immunoSEQ multiplex PCR; in TCRdb, only in-frame clones are kept and a portion is missing. The sample has about 57,000 clones, more than 75% seen once. The chain employs TRBV2 and TRBJ2-1; 10 bases line up with TRBD2. This receptor was taken from an adult with an advanced solid tumor such as melanoma, head and neck, liver or kidney cancer. Sequencing was performed on CD4+ or CD8+ T cells sorted from blood, taken in a trial of the OX40 agonist ivuxolimab. The CDR3 region has the DNA TGTGCCAGCGGAAGGACTAGCGGATACAATGAGCAGTTCTTC. This gives the protein CASGRTSGYNEQFF.